This T cell receptor beta chain comes out of a study of CD4 T cells in relation to SARS-CoV-2 and coronaviruses. To note about this clone: As yet, its antigen is unknown.

The CDR3 extends over 17 amino acids. Losses at the gene ends were 2 bases for V and 0 bases for J; bases not matched to a gene: 8. Germline V lookup: CDR1 SGHRS, CDR2 YFSETQ. This table comes from immunoSEQ multiplex PCR, and its TCRdb copy is limited to in-frame clones, with some not included. The repertoire holds 28,000 or so clones, with roughly 73% as singletons. The unexposed donors gave CD4+ T cells in about 2010-2018, prior to COVID-19. CD4+ T cells were isolated from the cells after less than 13 days of culture. On days 3 and 7, cultures got half fresh IL-2 medium. The sequencing sample was made of CD4+ T cells from PBMCs, cultured in vitro. This clonotype was obtained from a human donor in good health. V usage is TRBV5-1 and J usage is TRBJ2-1, with 7 bases that match TRBD2. The CDR3 loop is CASSFLTSASSYNEQFF. The CDR3 DNA is TGCGCCAGCAGCTTTTTAACTAGCGCAAGCTCCTACAATGAGCAGTTCTTC. Using reference TRBV5-1 and TRBJ2-1 for the parts outside the CDR3, the full variable domain is KAGVTQTPRYLIKTRGQQVTLSCSPISGHRSVSWYQQTPGQGLQFLFEYFSETQRNKGNFPGRFSGRQFSNSRSEMNVSTLELGDSALYLCASSFLTSASSYNEQFFGPGTRLTVL.